Each of the 30 T cell receptor beta chains below was sequenced from the same sample in a study of chemoradiotherapy in HPV16-positive cancers. Assay used: immunoSEQ multiplex PCR; TCRdb lists only in-frame clones, some missing. The sample has approximately 13,000 clones, less than 70% seen once. This material was collected from a patient who underwent chemoradiotherapy. The receptors come from a human donor with HPV-associated anogenital cancer.

This chain uses TRBV10-3 with TRBJ1-2; D not resolved. Germline V gene lookup returns CDR1 ENHRY and CDR2 SYGVKD. V lost 3 bases and J 8 bases, leaving 13 bases between the germline ends. This CDR3 is 13 amino acids long. CDR3 sequence: CAISDPRTSGYTF. The CDR3 nucleotides are TGTGCCATCAGTGACCCACGGACTAGCGGCTACACCTTC.

V is TRBV18 and J is TRBJ2-7; tentative D call: TRBD2 (6 bases). V was shortened by 3 bases and J by 7 bases, with 19 bases between the two germline ends. Germline CDR1 reads KGHSH; CDR2 reads LQKENI. The CDR3 totals 15 residues. The CDR3 here is CASSPRGAVLWEQYF. The CDR3 nucleotides are TGTGCCAGCTCACCCCGCGGGGCTGTTCTCTGGGAGCAGTACTTC.

Regarding this clone: The junction departs from germline at one end; a sequencing error may be responsible. The sample carries other DNA sequences with the same CDR3. The V and J genes are TRBV7-2 and TRBJ1-5; maybe TRBD1 (5 bases). The CDR3 totals 15 residues. Germline assignment: CDR1 SGHTA and CDR2 FQGNSA. The CDR3 loop reads CASSLLQDSNQPQHF. In DNA, the CDR3 is TGTGCCAGCAGCTTACTACAGGATAGCAATCAGCCCCAGCACTTT. Based on the CDR3 plus reference TRBV7-2 and TRBJ1-5, the full variable domain is GAGVSQSPSNKVTEKGKDVELRCDPISGHTALYWYRQSLGQGLEFLIYFQGNSAPDKSGLPSDRFSAERTGGSVSTLTIQRTQQEDSAVYLCASSLLQDSNQPQHFGDGTRLSIL.

The CDR3 loop reads CASSLVTGRVNTEAFF. CDR3 coding DNA: TGCGCCAGCAGCTTGGTTACGGGGCGGGTGAACACTGAAGCTTTCTTT. The rearrangement uses TRBV5-1 and TRBJ1-1; TRBD1 is a possible D gene (5 bases). In germline, CDR1 is SGHRS, CDR2 YFSETQ. The CDR3 is 16 residues long. The ends were cut back, 0 bases at V and 0 bases at J, with 12 bases in the middle.

This clone occurred a few times. The rearrangement joins TRBV7-9 to TRBJ1-5; no firm D call. This CDR3 has 12 amino acids. V was pared by 4 bases and J by 3 bases, with 4 bases between. CDR1 and CDR2 from the germline V gene are SEHNR and FQNEAQ (reference sequence). The CDR3 DNA is TGTGCCAGCAGCTCAGACAATCAGCCCCAGCATTTT. It codes for CASSSDNQPQHF.

In this sample, this clone turned up once. The gene calls are TRBV6-5 and TRBJ1-5; D is possibly TRBD1 (5 bases). This CDR3 has 15 residues. Trimming removed 3 bases from V and 1 base from J, with 10 bases in between. CDR1 is MNHEY and CDR2 is SVGAGI in the germline V gene. The CDR3 loop is CASSYNRDSNQPQHF. As DNA, the CDR3 is TGTGCCAGCAGTTATAATCGGGACAGCAATCAGCCCCAGCATTTT.

CDR3 in amino acids: CAISEPGGTPEAFF. Here the CDR3 DNA reads TGTGCCATCAGTGAGCCAGGGGGAACACCAGAAGCTTTCTTT. The chain uses TRBV10-3 and TRBJ1-1, with 7 bases that match TRBD1. The CDR3 runs 14 residues. From germline, CDR1 is ENHRY and CDR2 SYGVKD. V was clipped by 2 bases and J by 8 bases; unmatched bases: 8.

The chain employs TRBV5-6 and TRBJ1-2, with D maybe TRBD1 (5 bases). The CDR3 has 13 amino acids. From germline, CDR1 is SGHDT and CDR2 YYEEEE. The V end was cut by 1 base, the J end by 4 bases, with 8 bases between. The CDR3 loop reads CASSLWGTYGYTF. For the CDR3, the DNA is TGTGCCAGCAGCTTGTGGGGGACCTATGGCTACACCTTC.

This chain links TRBV27 with TRBJ1-2, with D possibly matching TRBD1 (6 bases). Germline CDR1 reads MNHEY; CDR2 reads SMNVEV (reference sequence). Between the trimmed V and J ends, which lost 6 bases and 0 bases, there was a span of 14 bases. CDR3 length: 15 residues. In DNA form, the CDR3 reads TGTGCCAGCAGCCTCTTGGGGGCAGCTAACTATGGCTACACCTTC. Amino acid sequence: CASSLLGAANYGYTF.

This clone was detected a few times. The genes are TRBV2 and TRBJ1-5; D is perhaps TRBD1 (5 bases). The CDR3 loop spans 12 amino acids. V gave up 5 bases and J gave up 7 bases, with 9 bases separating them. Germline CDR1 SNHLY, CDR2 FYNNEI. CDR3 sequence: CASSTGGQPQHF. CDR3 nucleotides: TGTGCCAGCAGTACAGGCGGCCAGCCCCAGCATTTT.

The genes are TRBV7-9 and TRBJ1-2; the D is unclear. The germline V and J ends were trimmed by 6 bases and 8 bases, with 7 bases remaining between them. There are 10 residues in the CDR3. Germline lookup yields CDR1 SEHNR and CDR2 FQNEAQ (reference sequence). The CDR3 is CASSRNGYTF. The CDR3 DNA is TGTGCCAGCAGTCGGAACGGCTACACCTTC.

This rearrangement joins TRBV10-3 to TRBJ1-2; 12 nucleotides agree with TRBD1. The CDR3 consists of 15 residues. With V trimmed by 2 bases and J by 8 bases, 6 bases remained unmatched. The germline CDR1 and CDR2 sequences are ENHRY and SYGVKD. As DNA, the CDR3 is TGTGCCATCAGTGAGACCGGGACAGGGGGCGCGGGCTACACCTTC. Translation: CAISETGTGGAGYTF.

V usage is TRBV18 and J usage is TRBJ1-1; no clear D gene. The CDR3 spans 13 residues. The germline V gene has CDR1 KGHSH and CDR2 LQKENI. V lost 4 bases, J lost 8 bases, and 14 bases lay in between. Here the CDR3 reads CASSRPGVPEAFF. For the CDR3, the DNA is TGTGCCAGCTCACGCCCTGGGGTCCCCGAAGCTTTCTTT.

The chain recombines TRBV5-1 with TRBJ1-1; D perhaps matches TRBD1 (6 bases). The germline V and J ends were trimmed by 0 bases and 1 base, with 10 bases remaining between them. Germline-derived CDR1 and CDR2 are SGHRS and YFSETQ. The CDR3 has 15 residues. In DNA form, the CDR3 reads TGCGCCAGCAGCTTGGTCGGGACAACGAACACTGAAGCTTTCTTT. This codes for CASSLVGTTNTEAFF.

This chain joins TRBV7-2 and TRBJ1-3; 10 bases match TRBD1. The J segment lost 4 bases and the V segment lost 4 bases, leaving 10 bases of the junction unmatched. The CDR3 length is 17 residues. Germline V gives CDR1 SGHTA, CDR2 FQGNSA. The CDR3 protein is CASSSSGTGAAGNTIYF. DNA of the CDR3: TGTGCCAGCAGCTCTTCCGGGACAGGGGCAGCCGGAAACACCATATATTTT. The full variable domain, with the rest looked up from reference TRBV7-2 and TRBJ1-3, is GAGVSQSPSNKVTEKGKDVELRCDPISGHTALYWYRQSLGQGLEFLIYFQGNSAPDKSGLPSDRFSAERTGGSVSTLTIQRTQQEDSAVYLCASSSSGTGAAGNTIYFGEGSWLTVV.

The chain joins TRBV10-3 to TRBJ1-2; TRBD1 matches 7 bases. V gave up 1 base and J gave up 0 bases; unmatched junction bases: 2. Looked up from germline, CDR1 is ENHRY and CDR2 is SYGVKD. There are 15 residues in the CDR3. CDR3 sequence reads: CAISEWDRANYGYTF. The CDR3, as DNA: TGTGCCATCAGTGAGTGGGACAGAGCTAACTATGGCTACACCTTC.

This clone showed up just once. This sequence joins TRBV6-1 and TRBJ2-7; 7 positions match TRBD1. This CDR3 is 16 amino acids long. CDR1 and CDR2 (germline): MNHNS, SASEGT. J lost 3 bases, V lost 0 bases, and 8 bases had no gene match. The CDR3 here is CASSEAGQMGSYEQYF. In DNA, the CDR3 is TGTGCCAGCAGTGAAGCGGGACAGATGGGGAGCTACGAGCAGTACTTC.

This chain connects TRBV9 to TRBJ1-2, with 7 bases that match TRBD1. The CDR3 covers 14 residues. Germline-derived CDR1 and CDR2 are SGDLS and YYNGEE. Trimming cost V 2 bases and J 2 bases; bases outside gene matches: 3. The CDR3 loop reads CASSVSGGNYGYTF. CDR3 sequence (DNA): TGTGCCAGCAGCGTCTCAGGGGGGAACTATGGCTACACCTTC.

The genes are TRBV9 and TRBJ2-2; D uncertain. Germline loops: CDR1 SGDLS, CDR2 YYNGEE. Trimming pared 0 bases from V and 4 bases from J, leaving 7 bases between. The CDR3 contains 14 residues. The CDR3 coding sequence is TGTGCCAGCAGCGTAGGCCCCTCCACCGGGGAGCTGTTTTTT. This encodes CASSVGPSTGELFF. The complete variable domain, with remaining parts taken from reference TRBV9 and TRBJ2-2, reads DSGVTQTPKHLITATGQRVTLRCSPRSGDLSVYWYQQSLDQGLQFLIQYYNGEERAKGNILERFSAQQFPDLHSELNLSSLELGDSALYFCASSVGPSTGELFFGEGSRLTVL.

This sequence joins TRBV7-9 and TRBJ1-5, with TRBD1 as a possible D gene (5 bases). Trimming shortened V by 3 bases and J by 1 base, and 16 bases separated the two germline ends. In germline, CDR1 is SEHNR, CDR2 FQNEAQ (reference sequence). The CDR3 runs to 17 residues. Written as DNA, the CDR3 is TGTGCCAGCAGCTTGGGGAATGGGGGGGTCAGCAATCAGCCCCAGCATTTT. Protein product: CASSLGNGGVSNQPQHF.

V and J are TRBV4-1 and TRBJ1-6; 7 bases match TRBD1. With 1 base clipped from V and 13 bases from J, the junction kept 13 bases outside the gene matches. Germline CDR1 and CDR2: MGHRA and YSYEKL. CDR3 length equals 16 residues. The CDR3 here is CASSQAPTGKMAPLHF. The CDR3 DNA follows: TGCGCCAGCAGCCAAGCTCCGACAGGGAAAATGGCGCCCCTCCACTTT.

This sequence joins TRBV5-6 and TRBJ2-5; TRBD2 aligns across 7 bases. CDR3 length equals 15 residues. Germline-derived CDR1 and CDR2 are SGHDT and YYEEEE. The ends lost 3 bases at V and 7 bases at J; junction bases unmatched: 12. The CDR3 DNA is TGTGCCAGCAGCTCGGGGGGAACAAGGACCGGGACCCAGTACTTC. This translates into CASSSGGTRTGTQYF.

This clone was counted a few times. This CDR3 reads CASSRWGSTDTQYF. CDR3 coding DNA: TGTGCCAGTAGTCGTTGGGGGAGCACAGATACGCAGTATTTT. The chain couples TRBV19 to TRBJ2-3, with D tentatively TRBD1 or TRBD2 (5 bases each). Germline CDR1 and CDR2: LNHDA and SQIVND (reference sequence). V was cut by 5 bases and J by 0 bases, with 9 bases left in between. CDR3 length: 14 residues.

The DNA for the CDR3 is TGTGCCAGTAGTATGCCTCGCGGGGGATCTAACACCGGGGAGCTGTTTTTT. Translating it yields CASSMPRGGSNTGELFF. The chain recombines TRBV19 with TRBJ2-2; 7 positions agree with TRBD2. Per germline, CDR1 LNHDA and CDR2 SQIVND (reference sequence). With V trimmed by 3 bases and J by 2 bases, 9 bases remained unmatched. This CDR3 is built from 17 residues.

This chain uses TRBV7-3 with TRBJ1-5; D is perhaps TRBD1 (5 bases). Germline CDR1 and CDR2: SGHTA and FQGTGA. V was cut by 6 bases and J by 0 bases, with 30 bases left in between. The CDR3 totals 21 residues. This CDR3 is CASSSSPGRQRLIYSNQPQHF. The CDR3 coding sequence is TGTGCCAGCAGTTCCAGCCCCGGGAGACAGAGATTGATCTATAGCAATCAGCCCCAGCATTTT.

This clone was observed once. This chain joins TRBV4-1 and TRBJ1-5; D possibly corresponds to TRBD1 (5 bases). The germline V gene encodes CDR1 MGHRA and CDR2 YSYEKL. This CDR3 comprises 17 residues. The germline V and J ends were trimmed by 3 bases and 2 bases, with 17 bases remaining between them. The CDR3 reads CASSQIRDPSGNQPQHF. Here the CDR3 DNA reads TGCGCCAGCAGCCAGATCCGGGACCCCTCCGGCAATCAGCCCCAGCATTTT.

The chain combines TRBV7-6 with TRBJ2-3; TRBD2 is a possible D gene (5 bases). The CDR3 length is 14 residues. The V gene lost 8 bases and the J gene lost 0 bases, with 12 bases spanning the gap. Germline lookup yields CDR1 SGHVS and CDR2 FNYEAQ. DNA for the CDR3: TGTGCCAGCGGGCGGGCCGCGAGCACAGATACGCAGTATTTT. Translated, it gives CASGRAASTDTQYF.

This clone showed up just a few times. The V call is TRBV12-5, the J call TRBJ1-5; tentatively, D is TRBD1 (5 bases). V was shortened by 0 bases and J by 6 bases, with 21 bases between the two germline ends. Germline V lookup: CDR1 LGHNT, CDR2 FRNRAP. This CDR3 is 18 amino acids long. CDR3 amino acids: CASGLVVLGPRVSQPQHF. CDR3 sequence (DNA): TGTGCTAGTGGTTTGGTAGTCTTGGGACCCCGAGTCAGTCAGCCCCAGCATTTT.

This clone has only a few counts. This sequence joins TRBV18 and TRBJ1-1, with D tentatively TRBD1 (6 bases). Per the germline V gene, CDR1 is KGHSH and CDR2 is LQKENI. This CDR3 contains 13 residues. V was shortened by 5 bases and J by 10 bases, with 17 bases between the two germline ends. CDR3 in DNA: TGTGCCAGCTCAGTGACAGGAACGGAGCGAGCTTTCTTT. As protein: CASSVTGTERAFF.

This clone appeared once. The CDR3 nucleotides read TGTGCCAGCATTGACAGGGATGGTAATTCACCCCTCCACTTT. It codes for CASIDRDGNSPLHF. This chain uses TRBV5-4 with TRBJ1-6; 7 bases agree with TRBD1. Germline V gene sequence: CDR1 SGHNT, CDR2 YYREEE (reference sequence). V lost 6 bases to trimming and J lost 6 bases; unmatched junction nucleotides: 6. This CDR3 is built from 14 residues.